Described below is a single T cell receptor beta chain sequence and its context. No antigen is known for it. Naivety in CD8+ T cells corresponded to a CD45RO-CCR7+CD27+CD95- phenotype. The sample belongs to a study of CXCR3-negative and CXCR3-positive naive CD8 T cells. 5' RACE that incorporated UMI labels was used to prepare the TRB cDNA libraries. TCRdb re-called the 5' RACE reads and catalogs CDR3 proteins one per entry, DNA excluded. The sample has 45,000 to 65,000 distinct CDR3 sequences; the top ten hold approximately 1.4%. Findings and caveats of the study: Naive CXCR3-positive and CXCR3-negative cells shared TRBV-TRBJ usage; memory cells diverged. Each naive subset displayed comparably high diversity, whereas memory CD8+ cells displayed much lower diversity. The study inferred TCR strength from TRB CDR3 properties and found comparable surface CD5 between naive subsets.

The CDR3 sequence is 16 residues long. Germline-derived CDR1 and CDR2 are KGHSH and LQKENI. Source material: naive CXCR3- CD8+ T cells from blood. Subset denoted: CD45RO-CCR7+CD27+CD95- naive CD8+ T cells lacking CXCR3 (TNR3-). The receptor comes from a human donor in good health. Some clones in this sample may be carry-over from other donors' samples. The chain is built from TRBV18 and TRBJ2-2; without DNA, the TCRdb call of TRBD1 cannot be checked. CDR3 sequence: CASSPPGPPNTRELFF. Full variable domain (outside the CDR3, taken from reference TRBV18 and TRBJ2-2): NAGVMQNPRHLVRRRGQEARLRCSPMKGHSHVYWYRQLPEEGLKFMVYLQKENIIDESGMPKERFSAEFPKEGPSILRIQQVVRGDSAAYFCASSPPGPPNTRELFFGEGSRLTVL.